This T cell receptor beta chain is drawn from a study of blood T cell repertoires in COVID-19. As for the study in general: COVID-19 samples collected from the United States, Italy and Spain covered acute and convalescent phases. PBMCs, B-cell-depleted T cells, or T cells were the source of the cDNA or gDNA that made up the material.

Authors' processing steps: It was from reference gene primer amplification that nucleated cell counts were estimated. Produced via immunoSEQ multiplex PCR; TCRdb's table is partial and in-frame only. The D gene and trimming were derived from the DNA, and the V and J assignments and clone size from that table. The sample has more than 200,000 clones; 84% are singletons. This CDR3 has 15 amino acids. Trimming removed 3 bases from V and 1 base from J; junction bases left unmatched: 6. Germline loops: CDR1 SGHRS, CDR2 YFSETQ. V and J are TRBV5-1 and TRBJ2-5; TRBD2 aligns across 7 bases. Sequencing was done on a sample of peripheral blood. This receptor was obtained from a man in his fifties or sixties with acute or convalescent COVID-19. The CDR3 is CASSSGGGGQETQYF. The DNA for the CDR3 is TGCGCCAGCAGCTCTGGAGGCGGGGGCCAAGAGACCCAGTACTTC.